This T cell receptor (beta chain) was identified in a study of blood T cell repertoires in COVID-19. The V gene end was trimmed by 5 bases and the J gene end by 0 bases; junction bases not matched to a gene: 4. The CDR3 consists of 14 residues. CDR1 is SQVTM, CDR2 ANQGSEA, per germline. Some clones are missing from TCRdb's copy, which holds only in-frame ones; the method was immunoSEQ multiplex PCR. The sample consists of about 220,000 clones, more than 65% of them appearing once. Sequencing was performed on peripheral blood. V and J are TRBV29-1 and TRBJ1-3; 7 nucleotides match TRBD1. This sequence originates from a woman aged 80 or over with acute or convalescent COVID-19. The CDR3 sequence is CSVLGQNSGNTIYF. The CDR3 region has the DNA TGCAGCGTTTTGGGACAGAACTCTGGAAACACCATATATTTT.